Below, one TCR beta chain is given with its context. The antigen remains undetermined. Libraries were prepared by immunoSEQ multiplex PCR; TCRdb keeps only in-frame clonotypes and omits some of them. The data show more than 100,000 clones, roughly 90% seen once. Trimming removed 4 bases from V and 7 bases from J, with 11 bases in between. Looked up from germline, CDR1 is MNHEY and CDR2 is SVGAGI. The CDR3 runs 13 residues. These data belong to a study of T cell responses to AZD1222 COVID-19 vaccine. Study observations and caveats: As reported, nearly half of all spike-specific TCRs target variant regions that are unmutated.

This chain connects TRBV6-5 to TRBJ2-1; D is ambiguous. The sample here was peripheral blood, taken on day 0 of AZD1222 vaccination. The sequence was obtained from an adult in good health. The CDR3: CASSSIKGNEQFF. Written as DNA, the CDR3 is TGTGCCAGCAGTTCTATCAAGGGTAATGAGCAGTTCTTC.